This TCR beta chain appears in the sequencing data of a study of T cell repertoires and HLA-DP antigens. Study overall: Donor ages ranged from 18-to-29 to 60-to-69; a couple of men, one woman.

Concerning this clone: What it binds is unknown.

Generated by immunoSEQ multiplex PCR, the TCRdb table keeps only in-frame clones and is missing some. The sample holds around 100,000 clones, almost 95% seen once. Germline V gene data show CDR1 as SGHNT and CDR2 as YYREEE (reference sequence). V was clipped by 2 bases and J by 8 bases, with 19 bases between them. The CDR3 sequence is 15 residues long. The receptor was isolated from a woman under 30 in good health and CMV-seronegative. V is TRBV5-4 and J is TRBJ1-1; D perhaps matches TRBD1 (5 bases). The specimen sequenced was CD4+ T cells from PBMCs. The CDR3 DNA is TGTGCCAGCAGCTTCAGGGCCCGCCAAACGGCAGAAGCTTTCTTT. Protein: CASSFRARQTAEAFF.